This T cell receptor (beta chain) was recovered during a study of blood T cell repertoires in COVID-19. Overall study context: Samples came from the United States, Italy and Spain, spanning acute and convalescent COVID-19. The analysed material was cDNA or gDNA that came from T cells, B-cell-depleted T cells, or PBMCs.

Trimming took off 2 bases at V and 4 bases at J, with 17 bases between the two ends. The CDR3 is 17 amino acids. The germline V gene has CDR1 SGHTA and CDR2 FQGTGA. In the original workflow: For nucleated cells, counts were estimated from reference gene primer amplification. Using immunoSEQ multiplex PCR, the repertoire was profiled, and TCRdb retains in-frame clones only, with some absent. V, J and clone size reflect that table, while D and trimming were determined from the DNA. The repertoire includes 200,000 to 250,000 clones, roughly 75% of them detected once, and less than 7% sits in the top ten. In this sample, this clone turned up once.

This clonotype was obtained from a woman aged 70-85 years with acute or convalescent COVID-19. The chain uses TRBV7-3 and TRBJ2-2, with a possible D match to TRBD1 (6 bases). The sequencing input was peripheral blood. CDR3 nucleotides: TGTGCCAGCAGCTTAGTCCTTGGGGGCAGTGTCACCGGGGAGCTGTTTTTT. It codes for CASSLVLGGSVTGELFF.